Here is one T cell receptor beta chain with its context. Antigen unknown. Germline CDR1 is SQVTM and CDR2 is ANQGSEA. V lost 5 bases and J lost 5, with 14 bases in between. This CDR3 is 13 amino acids long. A multiplex PCR was run with 60 Vbeta primers and 13 Jbeta primers. Here immunoSEQ multiplex PCR was the method, and the copy in TCRdb shows in-frame clones only, minus some. The table includes about 130,000 clones, roughly 76% detected once. The data stem from a study of cytomegalovirus exposure and HLA in healthy donors. Study-wide results and limits: The likely origin of a cluster of highly shared sequence variants was a sequencing artifact.

This sequence originates from a woman aged 45-65 years in good health and CMV-seronegative. Sequences were obtained from PBMCs. The chain joins TRBV29-1 to TRBJ2-3; D may be TRBD2 (6 bases). The CDR3 bases are TGCAGCGTTCTGGTGACAGCGGGAGATACGCAGTATTTT. This encodes CSVLVTAGDTQYF.